The rows below give T cell receptor beta chains drawn from one sample of a study of cytomegalovirus exposure and HLA in healthy donors. The protocol was immunoSEQ multiplex PCR, while the TCRdb copy is restricted to in-frame clones and leaves out a portion. The sample includes around 160,000 clones, about four fifths of them seen just once. Sample: PBMCs. All receptors come from a male donor in good health and CMV-seropositive. The CDR3 runs from the conserved cysteine through the conserved F or W. The order of the fields is J gene, D gene, V gene, clone size, CDR3 protein, CDR3 DNA. D genes are given only for firm matches. Clone size is shown for a subset of rows, as once, few, many or a class of expanded clone.

j_gene: TRBJ2-4
d_gene: TRBD2
v_gene: TRBV30
abundance: NA
CDR3aa: CAWSSPGGNIQYF
CDR3nt: TGTGCCTGGAGTTCCCCGGGGGGAAACATTCAGTACTTC

j_gene: TRBJ1-3
d_gene: NA
v_gene: TRBV4-3
abundance: NA
CDR3aa: CASSQDQGLFGNTIYF
CDR3nt: TGCGCCAGCAGCCAAGATCAGGGGCTCTTTGGAAACACCATATATTTT

j_gene: TRBJ1-2
d_gene: TRBD1
v_gene: TRBV19
abundance: NA
CDR3aa: CASTSFGTGETSSGYTF
CDR3nt: TGTGCCAGTACCTCCTTTGGGACAGGGGAGACGAGCTCTGGCTACACCTTC

j_gene: TRBJ2-7
d_gene: NA
v_gene: TRBV28
abundance: NA
CDR3aa: CASSLGRGGSYEQYF
CDR3nt: TGTGCCAGCAGCCTAGGTCGAGGGGGCTCCTACGAGCAGTACTTC

j_gene: TRBJ2-2
d_gene: TRBD2
v_gene: TRBV29-1
abundance: NA
CDR3aa: CSAGLAGGTGTGELFF
CDR3nt: TGCAGCGCTGGACTAGCGGGAGGGACGGGGACCGGGGAGCTGTTTTTT

j_gene: TRBJ1-1
d_gene: NA
v_gene: TRBV5-4
abundance: NA
CDR3aa: CASSLGGGMNTEAFF
CDR3nt: TGTGCCAGCAGCTTAGGGGGTGGCATGAACACTGAAGCTTTCTTT

j_gene: TRBJ1-2
d_gene: NA
v_gene: TRBV7-9
abundance: NA
CDR3aa: CASSSSRVASGYTF
CDR3nt: TGTGCCAGCAGCTCCTCCAGGGTGGCCAGTGGCTACACCTTC

j_gene: TRBJ2-4
d_gene: NA
v_gene: TRBV30
abundance: once
CDR3aa: CAWSVRWGGRTKNIQYF
CDR3nt: TGTGCCTGGAGTGTACGGTGGGGGGGGCGTACCAAAAACATTCAGTACTTC

j_gene: TRBJ2-2
d_gene: NA
v_gene: TRBV9
abundance: few
CDR3aa: CASSVTGNTGELFF
CDR3nt: TGTGCCAGCAGCGTTACCGGTAACACCGGGGAGCTGTTTTTT

j_gene: TRBJ2-3
d_gene: NA
v_gene: TRBV5-1
abundance: NA
CDR3aa: CASSLAGTSTDTQYF
CDR3nt: TGCGCCAGCAGCTTGGCCGGGACTAGCACAGATACGCAGTATTTT

j_gene: TRBJ2-1
d_gene: TRBD1
v_gene: TRBV27
abundance: NA
CDR3aa: CASTRGGRSRISYNEQFF
CDR3nt: TGTGCCAGCACGAGAGGGGGCCGATCCCGAATCTCCTACAATGAGCAGTTCTTC

j_gene: TRBJ1-1
d_gene: TRBD1
v_gene: TRBV19
abundance: many
CDR3aa: CASSMAGTGATEAFF
CDR3nt: TGTGCCAGTAGTATGGCCGGGACAGGGGCCACTGAAGCTTTCTTT

j_gene: TRBJ2-1
d_gene: TRBD1
v_gene: TRBV7-6
abundance: NA
CDR3aa: CASSLVGTEDNEQFF
CDR3nt: TGTGCCAGCAGCTTAGTCGGGACAGAAGACAATGAGCAGTTCTTC

j_gene: TRBJ2-1
d_gene: TRBD2
v_gene: TRBV28
abundance: NA
CDR3aa: CASVGLAGEGEQFF
CDR3nt: TGTGCCAGCGTGGGACTAGCGGGAGAGGGTGAGCAGTTCTTC

j_gene: TRBJ1-3
d_gene: TRBD1
v_gene: TRBV6-5
abundance: NA
CDR3aa: CASSAGTGAGNTIYF
CDR3nt: TGTGCCAGCAGCGCCGGGACAGGGGCTGGAAACACCATATATTTT

j_gene: TRBJ1-4
d_gene: NA
v_gene: TRBV6-5
abundance: few
CDR3aa: CASRERATNEKLFF
CDR3nt: TGTGCCAGCAGAGAGCGCGCAACTAATGAAAAACTGTTTTTT

j_gene: TRBJ1-2
d_gene: NA
v_gene: TRBV19
abundance: NA
CDR3aa: CASSIAMTANYGYTF
CDR3nt: TGTGCCAGTAGTATAGCGATGACAGCGAACTATGGCTACACCTTC

j_gene: TRBJ2-1
d_gene: TRBD1
v_gene: TRBV11-2
abundance: once
CDR3aa: CASTFASGTGNNEQFF
CDR3nt: TGTGCCAGCACTTTTGCTTCCGGGACAGGGAACAATGAGCAGTTCTTC

j_gene: TRBJ2-7
d_gene: TRBD1
v_gene: TRBV5-1
abundance: few
CDR3aa: CASSSGGTGPLEQYF
CDR3nt: TGCGCCAGCAGCAGCGGTGGGACAGGACCACTTGAGCAGTACTTC

j_gene: TRBJ1-5
d_gene: NA
v_gene: TRBV2
abundance: NA
CDR3aa: CASSRTGKVPQHF
CDR3nt: TGTGCCAGCAGCCGGACGGGGAAGGTTCCCCAGCATTTT

j_gene: TRBJ1-5
d_gene: NA
v_gene: TRBV9
abundance: NA
CDR3aa: CASSVGQVNQPQHF
CDR3nt: TGTGCCAGCAGCGTAGGTCAGGTCAATCAGCCCCAGCATTTT

j_gene: TRBJ1-2
d_gene: NA
v_gene: TRBV5-6
abundance: NA
CDR3aa: CASSLGSSGDCTF
CDR3nt: TGTGCCAGCAGCTTGGGCTCGTCAGGGGATTGCACCTTC

j_gene: TRBJ2-1
d_gene: NA
v_gene: TRBV15
abundance: NA
CDR3aa: CATSRGVSSYNEQFF
CDR3nt: TGTGCCACCAGCAGAGGAGTGTCCTCCTACAATGAGCAGTTCTTC

j_gene: TRBJ1-1
d_gene: NA
v_gene: TRBV30
abundance: few
CDR3aa: CASQGRIEAFF
CDR3nt: TGTGCCAGCCAGGGTAGGATAGAAGCTTTCTTT

j_gene: TRBJ2-3
d_gene: NA
v_gene: TRBV7-2
abundance: NA
CDR3aa: CASSLVRGDTDTQYF
CDR3nt: TGTGCCAGCAGCTTAGTCAGGGGCGACACAGATACGCAGTATTTT

j_gene: TRBJ2-6
d_gene: TRBD1
v_gene: TRBV27
abundance: NA
CDR3aa: CASSGGQGAVGANVLTF
CDR3nt: TGTGCCAGCAGTGGGGGACAGGGGGCTGTTGGGGCCAACGTCCTGACTTTC

j_gene: TRBJ2-1
d_gene: TRBD2
v_gene: TRBV6-4
abundance: NA
CDR3aa: CASSGTSGGNEQFF
CDR3nt: TGTGCCAGCAGTGGGACTAGCGGGGGCAATGAGCAGTTCTTC

j_gene: TRBJ2-3
d_gene: TRBD2
v_gene: TRBV7-2
abundance: NA
CDR3aa: CASRAFKRGAETDTQYF
CDR3nt: TGTGCCAGCAGGGCCTTTAAGCGGGGGGCCGAAACAGATACGCAGTATTTT

j_gene: TRBJ2-3
d_gene: NA
v_gene: TRBV19
abundance: NA
CDR3aa: CASSILTGGGTDTQYF
CDR3nt: TGTGCCAGTAGTATCTTAACAGGGGGGGGCACAGATACGCAGTATTTT

j_gene: TRBJ2-1
d_gene: NA
v_gene: TRBV18
abundance: NA
CDR3aa: CASSPRTDNEQFF
CDR3nt: TGTGCCAGCTCACCGAGGACAGACAATGAGCAGTTCTTC

j_gene: TRBJ1-1
d_gene: TRBD1
v_gene: TRBV30
abundance: NA
CDR3aa: CAWSEQGENTEAFF
CDR3nt: TGTGCCTGGAGCGAACAGGGGGAGAACACTGAAGCTTTCTTT